Reported below is one T cell receptor beta chain. V dropped 9 bases and J dropped 3 bases, with 11 bases sitting between them. CDR3 length: 13 residues. From germline, CDR1 is PRHDT and CDR2 FYEKMQ (reference sequence). Libraries were prepared by immunoSEQ multiplex PCR; TCRdb keeps only in-frame clonotypes and omits some of them. The sample yields 330,000 or so clones, about 92% seen once. The source of the sample is a study of blood T cell repertoires in COVID-19. The genes are TRBV13 and TRBJ2-2; a weak D match, TRBD2 (6 bases). The origin of this receptor is a woman in her twenties or thirties who had recovered from COVID-19. Sequenced: PBMCs or T cells enriched from blood (not recorded which). Written as DNA, the CDR3 is TGTGCCAGGGGGGGACTTTACACCGGGGAGCTGTTTTTT. It translates to CARGGLYTGELFF.